This record concerns one T cell receptor (beta chain) sequence. CD8 cells classed as naive were CD45RO-negative and positively selected for CCR7, excluding terminally differentiated effector memory CD45RA+ cells. The data belong to a study of shared clonotypes between healthy human individuals. This CDR3 has 15 amino acids. Trimming cost V 5 bases and J 5 bases; bases outside gene matches: 7. CDR1 is MNHEY and CDR2 is SMNVEV in the germline V gene (reference sequence). Method: immunoSEQ multiplex PCR; TCRdb's copy keeps in-frame clones and lacks some. The sample carries roughly 2,000,000 clones, about 95% recorded once.

The sequence came from a man aged 18 to 30 in good health. The rearrangement joins TRBV27 to TRBJ2-7; TRBD1 agrees at 12 bases. Sample: naive CD8+ T cells sorted from blood. CDR3 nucleotide sequence: TGTGCCAGCAGTCCCGGGACAGGGGGCGTCGACGAGCAGTACTTC. Protein sequence: CASSPGTGGVDEQYF.